These 29 T cell receptor beta chains share one sample of origin, sequenced in a study of control samples from healthy donors and cancer patients. Some clones are missing from TCRdb's copy, which holds only in-frame ones; the method was immunoSEQ multiplex PCR. Of about 25,000 clones listed, roughly 85% are singletons. Sequencing was carried out using PBMCs. Receptor source: an older woman with head and neck cancer.

V is TRBV12-3 or TRBV12-4 and J is TRBJ2-1; no clear D gene. V lost 3 bases, J lost 8 bases, and 5 bases lay in between. The length of the CDR3 is 11 residues. CDR3 loop: CASSFSDEQFF. The CDR3 nucleotides are TGTGCCAGCAGTTTTTCCGATGAGCAGTTCTTC.

The chain has TRBV7-2 and TRBJ2-2; D remains unclear. The germline V gene encodes CDR1 SGHTA and CDR2 FQGNSA. V gave up 7 bases and J gave up 1 base, with 4 bases separating them. This CDR3 has 12 amino acids. CDR3 in DNA: TGTGCCAGCAACGTGAACACCGGGGAGCTGTTTTTT. Protein product: CASNVNTGELFF.

The J gene is TRBJ1-6, the V gene TRBV27, with D perhaps matching TRBD1 (5 bases). The germline CDR1 and CDR2 sequences are MNHEY and SMNVEV (reference sequence). V gave up 1 base and J gave up 6 bases, with 19 bases separating them. The CDR3 spans 18 residues. The CDR3 here is CASSLWRPGLDLNSPLHF. The CDR3 nucleotides read TGTGCCAGCAGTTTATGGCGGCCAGGGCTGGACCTTAATTCACCCCTCCACTTT.

This CDR3 is CASSPSGSTEAFF. For the CDR3, the DNA is TGTGCCAGCTCACCTAGTGGTAGCACTGAAGCTTTCTTT. V and J are TRBV18 and TRBJ1-1, with D hard to call. The germline V and J ends were trimmed by 3 bases and 4 bases, with 9 bases remaining between them. This CDR3 spans 13 amino acids. Per the germline V gene, CDR1 is KGHSH and CDR2 is LQKENI. Looking up the rest from reference TRBV18 and TRBJ1-1 gives the full variable domain: NAGVMQNPRHLVRRRGQEARLRCSPMKGHSHVYWYRQLPEEGLKFMVYLQKENIIDESGMPKERFSAEFPKEGPSILRIQQVVRGDSAAYFCASSPSGSTEAFFGQGTRLTVV.

The J gene is TRBJ2-5, the V gene TRBV7-2; no definite D call. CDR3 length equals 15 residues. Germline CDR1 SGHTA, CDR2 FQGNSA. Trimming removed 5 bases at V and 5 bases at J, with 18 bases between. CDR3 DNA: TGTGCCAGCAGCCCCGGGTCTCTAGGGTCCGAGACCCAGTACTTC. As protein: CASSPGSLGSETQYF. Together with reference TRBV7-2 and TRBJ2-5, the CDR3 gives the full variable domain: GAGVSQSPSNKVTEKGKDVELRCDPISGHTALYWYRQSLGQGLEFLIYFQGNSAPDKSGLPSDRFSAERTGGSVSTLTIQRTQQEDSAVYLCASSPGSLGSETQYFGPGTRLLVL.

This chain links TRBV4-1 with TRBJ1-1; a weak D match, TRBD1 (5 bases). This CDR3 is built from 17 residues. Germline loops: CDR1 MGHRA, CDR2 YSYEKL. Between the trimmed V and J ends, which lost 1 base and 5 bases, there was a span of 20 bases. The DNA for the CDR3 is TGCGCCAGCAGCCAAGTAGTAGTAAGGGGCAGACGGACTGAAGCTTTCTTT. Its protein is CASSQVVVRGRRTEAFF.

This clone came up a few times. This chain uses TRBV5-4 with TRBJ2-1, with 16 bases fitting TRBD2. The CDR3 is 16 amino acids. V lost 4 bases, J lost 9 bases, and 7 bases stayed unmatched. Germline V gene sequence: CDR1 SGHNT, CDR2 YYREEE (reference sequence). This CDR3 is CASSAGTSGGAGEQFF. In DNA form, the CDR3 reads TGTGCCAGCAGCGCCGGGACTAGCGGGGGGGCCGGTGAGCAGTTCTTC.

The chain combines TRBV5-4 with TRBJ2-1; 10 nucleotides align to TRBD2. The V and J ends lost 5 bases and 10 bases, in that order; junction bases with no gene match: 15. This CDR3 contains 16 residues. The germline V gene encodes CDR1 SGHNT and CDR2 YYREEE (reference sequence). This CDR3 reads CASSLLLSGGGQEQFF. The CDR3 nucleotides read TGTGCCAGCAGTCTCCTCCTGAGCGGGGGGGGTCAGGAGCAGTTCTTC. Complete variable domain (other parts from reference TRBV5-4 and TRBJ2-1): ETGVTQSPTHLIKTRGQQVTLRCSSQSGHNTVSWYQQALGQGPQFIFQYYREEENGRGNFPPRFSGLQFPNYSSELNVNALELDDSALYLCASSLLLSGGGQEQFFGPGTRLTVL.

This chain connects TRBV2 to TRBJ2-1, with D possibly being TRBD1 (6 bases). Germline CDR1 is SNHLY and CDR2 is FYNNEI. Trimming removed 1 base from V and 5 bases from J, with 15 bases in between. This CDR3 is 16 amino acids long. The CDR3 region is CASSEDVGAGDNEQFF. For the CDR3, the DNA is TGTGCCAGCAGTGAAGATGTGGGGGCCGGGGACAATGAGCAGTTCTTC.

The gene calls are TRBV7-2 and TRBJ2-7; no clear D. Germline assignment: CDR1 SGHTA and CDR2 FQGNSA. The CDR3 sequence is 13 residues long. Between the trimmed V and J ends, which lost 5 bases and 7 bases, there was a span of 15 bases. CDR3: CASSVIALSEQYF. DNA for the CDR3: TGTGCCAGCAGCGTCATCGCGTTGAGTGAGCAGTACTTC.

The V call is TRBV11-2, the J call TRBJ1-2, with D unclear. The CDR3 is 15 amino acids. Per germline, CDR1 SGHAT and CDR2 FQNNGV. Trimming pared 3 bases from V and 8 bases from J, leaving 19 bases between. The chain's CDR3 is CASSLSDSLFGGYTF. The DNA for the CDR3 is TGTGCCAGCAGCTTGTCGGACTCCCTTTTTGGCGGCTACACCTTC.

The V call is TRBV19, the J call TRBJ2-1; 7 nucleotides match TRBD1. CDR1 is LNHDA and CDR2 is SQIVND in the germline V gene (reference sequence). V gave up 6 bases and J gave up 4 bases; unmatched junction bases: 9. This CDR3 comprises 15 residues. DNA of the CDR3: TGTGCCAGTAGGCCACCGGGACAGAGATACAATGAGCAGTTCTTC. This encodes CASRPPGQRYNEQFF.

Points on this clone: This CDR3 is also generated by other DNA sequences in the sample. The V and J genes are TRBV30 and TRBJ1-5; D is possibly TRBD1 (6 bases). V was pared by 0 bases and J by 7 bases, with 10 bases between. The CDR3 covers 13 residues. Looked up from germline, CDR1 is GTSNPN and CDR2 is SVGIG (reference sequence). The CDR3 here is CAWSVQGNQPQHF. The CDR3 nucleotides are TGTGCCTGGAGTGTGCAGGGGAACCAGCCCCAGCATTTT. The entire variable domain, with the rest obtained from reference TRBV30 and TRBJ1-5, is as follows: SQTIHQWPATLVQPVGSPLSLECTVEGTSNPNLYWYRQAAGRGLQLLFYSVGIGQISSEVPQNLSASRPQDRQFILSSKKLLLSDSGFYLCAWSVQGNQPQHFGDGTRLSIL.

This chain uses TRBV7-2 with TRBJ2-5, with D possibly being TRBD1 (5 bases). With 1 base removed from V and 3 bases from J, the gap between germline ends came to 12 bases. The CDR3 extends over 15 amino acids. Looked up from germline, CDR1 is SGHTA and CDR2 is FQGNSA. This CDR3 is CASSLVWGREETQYF. CDR3 in DNA: TGTGCCAGCAGCTTAGTGTGGGGCCGGGAAGAGACCCAGTACTTC.

The DNA for the CDR3 is TGTGCCAGCAGAGGACTGTTTGGCTACACCTTC. Encoded protein: CASRGLFGYTF. The chain recombines TRBV3-1 (or the pseudogene TRBV3-2) with TRBJ1-2, with D unclear. V was shortened by 6 bases and J by 7 bases, with 9 bases between the two germline ends. The CDR3 loop spans 11 amino acids. Per the germline V gene, CDR1 is LGHDT and CDR2 is YNNKEL (reference sequence).

The chain has TRBV12-3 or TRBV12-4 and TRBJ1-5, with a possible D match to TRBD1 (5 bases). This CDR3 has 13 amino acids. V was shortened by 5 bases and J by 9 bases, with 14 bases between the two germline ends. CDR3 nucleotides: TGTGCCAGCAGTATAGGGGTCTTTGGGCCCCAGCATTTT. It encodes CASSIGVFGPQHF.

The V and J genes are TRBV7-9 and TRBJ1-3, with D possibly matching TRBD1 (5 bases). The CDR3 extends over 17 amino acids. Trimming removed 4 bases at V and 0 bases at J, with 16 bases between. Germline V gene lookup returns CDR1 SEHNR and CDR2 FQNEAQ (reference sequence). The CDR3 nucleotides are TGTGCCAGCAGCTCTCCCCGACAGACAAACTCTGGAAACACCATATATTTT. Protein product: CASSSPRQTNSGNTIYF.

This chain connects TRBV18 to TRBJ1-5, with a tentative D call TRBD1 (6 bases). The CDR3 contains 16 residues. Germline V gives CDR1 KGHSH, CDR2 LQKENI. The V end was cut by 2 bases, the J end by 3 bases, with 14 bases between. CDR3 in amino acids: CASSPYQGWDNQPQHF. The CDR3 bases are TGTGCCAGCTCACCATATCAGGGGTGGGACAATCAGCCCCAGCATTTT.

The V call is TRBV15, the J call TRBJ1-2; weak D call: TRBD1 (5 bases). Per the germline V gene, CDR1 is LNHNV and CDR2 is YYDKDF (reference sequence). The CDR3 contains 15 residues. V was pared by 3 bases and J by 8 bases, with 19 bases between. The CDR3 DNA follows: TGTGCCACCAGCAGTGACAGAACCAGGACTGGCGGCTACACCTTC. It translates to CATSSDRTRTGGYTF.

Comment on this clone: Other DNA sequences in this specimen translate into the identical CDR3. V and J are TRBV7-2 and TRBJ2-5; D not certain. The CDR3 sequence is 11 residues long. V was trimmed by 3 bases and J by 4 bases, leaving 3 bases between them. Germline CDR1 and CDR2: SGHTA and FQGNSA. This CDR3 is CASSFGETQYF. CDR3 nucleotide sequence: TGTGCCAGCAGCTTTGGAGAGACCCAGTACTTC. Complete variable domain (other parts from reference TRBV7-2 and TRBJ2-5): GAGVSQSPSNKVTEKGKDVELRCDPISGHTALYWYRQSLGQGLEFLIYFQGNSAPDKSGLPSDRFSAERTGGSVSTLTIQRTQQEDSAVYLCASSFGETQYFGPGTRLLVL.

This clone is a singleton in its sample. The rearrangement links TRBV2 to TRBJ1-5; 9 nucleotides agree with TRBD1. The V gene end was trimmed by 1 base and the J gene end by 7 bases; junction bases not matched to a gene: 8. This CDR3 is 16 amino acids long. Germline CDR1 and CDR2: SNHLY and FYNNEI. The CDR3 is CASSEDRDRVDQPQHF. The CDR3 DNA sequence: TGTGCCAGCAGTGAAGACCGGGACAGGGTCGACCAGCCCCAGCATTTT.

The rearrangement joins TRBV4-1 to TRBJ2-3, with no clear D. V was pared by 1 base and J by 1 base, with 9 bases between. Germline V gene data show CDR1 as MGHRA and CDR2 as YSYEKL. The CDR3 runs 15 residues. The CDR3 here is CASSQGRAGTDTQYF. Written as DNA, the CDR3 is TGCGCCAGCAGCCAAGGACGGGCAGGCACAGATACGCAGTATTTT.

J is TRBJ2-5 and V is TRBV12-5, with 8 bases fitting TRBD1. The CDR3 totals 15 residues. The V and J ends lost 1 base and 2 bases, in that order; junction bases with no gene match: 3. CDR1 LGHNT and CDR2 FRNRAP come from the germline V gene. This CDR3 is CASGLGTGQQETQYF. The DNA for the CDR3 is TGTGCTAGTGGTTTGGGGACAGGGCAACAAGAGACCCAGTACTTC.

The gene calls are TRBV19 and TRBJ2-7, with 13 bases identical to TRBD2. Losses at the gene ends were 8 bases for V and 6 bases for J; bases not matched to a gene: 7. Germline loops: CDR1 LNHDA, CDR2 SQIVND (reference sequence). The CDR3 spans 14 residues. CDR3 coding DNA: TGTGCCAGTCGGACTAGCGGGAGTTATGGCGAGCAGTACTTC. Translation: CASRTSGSYGEQYF.

The chain recombines TRBV7-8 with TRBJ2-1, with a tentative D call TRBD1 (5 bases). Germline V CDR1 and CDR2: SGHVS, FQNEAQ. The V gene lost 1 base and the J gene lost 7 bases, with 11 bases spanning the gap. The CDR3 is 14 residues long. CDR3 in amino acids: CASSLEAGWNEQFF. The CDR3 region has the DNA TGTGCCAGCAGCTTAGAGGCAGGGTGGAATGAGCAGTTCTTC.

This clone appeared a single time. The chain joins TRBV19 to TRBJ2-1, with 14 positions matching TRBD2. The junction had 7 bases not matched to a gene; V was cut back by 6 bases and J by 0 bases. CDR3 length: 18 residues. The germline gives CDR1 LNHDA, CDR2 SQIVND (reference sequence). CDR3 protein: CASRRPGTSGSSYNEQFF. The CDR3 DNA reads TGTGCCAGTAGACGCCCCGGGACTAGCGGGAGCTCCTACAATGAGCAGTTCTTC.

The chain is built from TRBV7-8 and TRBJ2-2; TRBD2 matches 7 bases. This CDR3 contains 15 residues. CDR1 is SGHVS and CDR2 is FQNEAQ in the germline V gene. V shed 6 bases, J shed 1 base, and the junction held 5 bases outside the gene matches. CDR3 in amino acids: CASRGLAVNTGELFF. The DNA for the CDR3 is TGTGCCAGCAGGGGGCTAGCGGTGAACACCGGGGAGCTGTTTTTT. Supplemented by reference TRBV7-8 and TRBJ2-2, the full variable domain reads GAGVSQSPRYKVAKRGQDVALRCDPISGHVSLFWYQQALGQGPEFLTYFQNEAQLDKSGLPSDRFFAERPEGSVSTLKIQRTQQEDSAVYLCASRGLAVNTGELFFGEGSRLTVL.

The chain employs TRBV5-6 and TRBJ2-1; D perhaps matches TRBD1 (6 bases). V was clipped by 0 bases and J by 13 bases, with 17 bases between them. Germline CDR1 is SGHDT and CDR2 is YYEEEE. CDR3 length equals 14 residues. CDR3 region: CASSLAYRDMSQFF. The CDR3 nucleotides read TGTGCCAGCAGCTTGGCCTACAGGGACATGTCCCAGTTCTTC. Combining the CDR3 with reference TRBV5-6 and TRBJ2-1 gives the whole variable domain DAGVTQSPTHLIKTRGQQVTLRCSPKSGHDTVSWYQQALGQGPQFIFQYYEEEERQRGNFPDRFSGHQFPNYSSELNVNALLLGDSALYLCASSLAYRDMSQFFGPGTRLTVL.

V is TRBV3-1 (or the pseudogene TRBV3-2) and J is TRBJ2-5; D might be TRBD1 (6 bases). Trimming pared 0 bases from V and 2 bases from J, leaving 13 bases between. CDR1 and CDR2 (germline): LGHDT, YNNKEL (reference sequence). There are 16 residues in the CDR3. CDR3 DNA sequence: TGTGCCAGCAGCCAAGATCTCCAGACAGGTCAAGAGACCCAGTACTTC. Protein sequence: CASSQDLQTGQETQYF.